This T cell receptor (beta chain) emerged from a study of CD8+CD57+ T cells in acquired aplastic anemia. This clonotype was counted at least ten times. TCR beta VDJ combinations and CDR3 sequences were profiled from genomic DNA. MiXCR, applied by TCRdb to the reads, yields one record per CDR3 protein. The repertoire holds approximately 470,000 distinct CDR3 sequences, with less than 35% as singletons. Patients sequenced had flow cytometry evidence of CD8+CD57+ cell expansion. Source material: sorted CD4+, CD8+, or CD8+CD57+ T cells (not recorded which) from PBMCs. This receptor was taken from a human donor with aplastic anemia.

As DNA, the CDR3 is TGTGCCAGCAGCAGGGGTCGGGACAGAAGCAACACTGAAGCTTTCTTT. This gives the protein CASSRGRDRSNTEAFF. This chain connects TRBV11-2 to TRBJ1-1, with TRBD1 matching 7 bases. J gave up 2 bases and V 5 bases, and 11 bases lay outside the gene matches. CDR1 is SGHAT, CDR2 FQNNGV, per germline. CDR3 length equals 16 residues. Variable domain in full (rest from reference TRBV11-2 and TRBJ1-1): EAGVAQSPRYKIIEKRQSVAFWCNPISGHATLYWYQQILGQGPKLLIQFQNNGVVDDSQLPKDRFSAERLKGVDSTLKIQPAKLEDSAVYLCASSRGRDRSNTEAFFGQGTRLTVV.